These 32 T cell receptor beta chains originate from one sample sequenced in a study of blood T cell repertoires in COVID-19 (dated by TCRdb to 2020 to 2022). The library came from the immunoSEQ multiplex PCR assay. In its TCRdb copy, this immuneACCESS table keeps in-frame sequences only and misses some clones. Where compared with another copy, unresolved V genes explain less than half of these, and the others have no known cause. This sample holds roughly 230,000 clones; over 75% were observed only once. Clones ranked in the top ten supply about 0.64% of the sample. Sequenced: peripheral blood. All receptors come from a human donor in a cohort sampled during active COVID-19.

This rearrangement joins TRBV27 to TRBJ2-7; 10 nucleotides line up with TRBD1. Trimming cost V 3 bases and J 6 bases; bases outside gene matches: 8. The length of the CDR3 is 15 residues. Germline CDR1 reads MNHEY; CDR2 reads SMNVEV (reference sequence). In DNA, the CDR3 is TGTGCCAGCAGTTTCGGGGACAGGGGCGATTCCGAGCAGTACTTC. Translated, it gives CASSFGDRGDSEQYF.

This rearrangement joins TRBV10-1 to TRBJ2-3; 9 bases line up with TRBD2. CDR3 length: 14 residues. Germline trimming cut 6 bases from V and 3 bases from J; bases unmatched to any gene: 4. Germline CDR1 is WNHNN and CDR2 is SYGVQD (reference sequence). In nucleotides, the CDR3 is TGCGCCAGCAGGACGGCGGGGGGGACAGATACGCAGTATTTT. This gives the protein CASRTAGGTDTQYF.

The chain carries TRBV6-5 and TRBJ2-5, with D perhaps matching TRBD2 (6 bases). The V and J ends lost 8 bases and 0 bases respectively, with 10 bases between them. Germline V gene data show CDR1 as MNHEY and CDR2 as SVGAGI. This CDR3 spans 13 amino acids. In nucleotides, the CDR3 is TGTGCCAGCTGGAGGGGCTACCAAGAGACCCAGTACTTC. It encodes CASWRGYQETQYF.

The chain couples TRBV24-1 to TRBJ2-7, with TRBD2 matching 15 bases. The CDR3 is 16 residues long. The ends lost 3 bases at V and 7 bases at J; junction bases unmatched: 6. From germline, CDR1 is KGHDR and CDR2 SFDVKD. The CDR3 is CATSDRTSGRAGEQYF. CDR3 DNA sequence: TGTGCCACCAGTGATCGGACTAGCGGGAGGGCTGGAGAGCAGTACTTC.

The chain carries TRBV4-3 and TRBJ2-7; 13 nucleotides align to TRBD2. Germline assignment: CDR1 LGHNA and CDR2 YSLEER. CDR3 size: 16 residues. The V segment lost 4 bases and the J segment 5 bases; nucleotides outside the gene matches: 8. The CDR3 sequence: CASSPGLAGAKDEQYF. DNA for the CDR3: TGCGCCAGCAGCCCCGGACTAGCGGGAGCAAAGGACGAGCAGTACTTC.

This chain connects TRBV6-5 to TRBJ2-7; 9 nucleotides align to TRBD1. The junction had 8 bases not matched to a gene; V was cut back by 7 bases and J by 1 base. CDR1 is MNHEY, CDR2 SVGAGI, per germline. This CDR3 is 15 amino acids long. CDR3 sequence reads: CASTPMTGGSYEQYF. CDR3 DNA sequence: TGTGCCAGCACCCCAATGACAGGGGGTTCCTACGAGCAGTACTTC.

The rearrangement uses TRBV27 and TRBJ2-7; TRBD2 matches 11 bases. The germline CDR1 and CDR2 sequences are MNHEY and SMNVEV (reference sequence). Unmatched junction bases numbered 11, after V lost 8 bases and J lost 5 bases. CDR3 length: 15 residues. The CDR3 nucleotides read TGTGCCAGCTCTTCAGGGGCTAGCGGGAGGAACGAGCAGTACTTC. Encoded protein: CASSSGASGRNEQYF.

This chain links TRBV28 with TRBJ2-7, with 7 bases lining up with TRBD1. The length of the CDR3 is 14 residues. V gave up 5 bases and J gave up 5 bases; unmatched junction bases: 9. Germline V gene data show CDR1 as MDHEN and CDR2 as SYDVKM. The CDR3 nucleotides are TGTGCCAGCAGTCCCCCGGGACAGCTCCACGAGCAGTACTTC. It yields the protein CASSPPGQLHEQYF.

This clone has more than one count but fewer than ten. The chain employs TRBV4-1 and TRBJ2-7; D possibly corresponds to TRBD2 (6 bases). Trimming cost V 4 bases and J 5 bases, with 15 bases left between them. Germline V gives CDR1 MGHRA, CDR2 YSYEKL. The CDR3 consists of 14 residues. DNA for the CDR3: TGCGCCAGCAGCCCATTGGGACTCCTTAACGAGCAGTACTTC. It encodes CASSPLGLLNEQYF.

V is TRBV28 and J is TRBJ1-2; weak D call: TRBD1 (5 bases). CDR3 length: 14 amino acids. V dropped 3 bases and J dropped 4 bases, with 12 bases sitting between them. Germline lookup yields CDR1 MDHEN and CDR2 SYDVKM. The CDR3 coding sequence is TGTGCCAGCAGTTTGAGCGGGGACTTCTATGGCTACACCTTC. Translating it yields CASSLSGDFYGYTF.

The chain joins TRBV2 to TRBJ2-5, with a possible D match to TRBD2 (5 bases). V lost 4 bases and J 1 base, leaving 10 bases between the germline ends. CDR3 length equals 14 residues. The germline gives CDR1 SNHLY, CDR2 FYNNEI. CDR3 DNA sequence: TGTGCCAGCAGTGCACTAGGCCGCCAAGAGACCCAGTACTTC. It yields the protein CASSALGRQETQYF.

This chain uses TRBV5-1 with TRBJ2-7, with TRBD1 matching over 12 bases. The V gene's germline CDR1 is SGHRS and CDR2 YFSETQ. V was pared by 4 bases and J by 6 bases, with 8 bases of the junction left unmatched. The CDR3 runs 15 residues. CDR3 residues: CASSGPGQGASEQYF. In nucleotides, the CDR3 is TGCGCCAGCAGCGGACCGGGACAGGGGGCTTCCGAGCAGTACTTC.

This chain links TRBV10-3 with TRBJ2-5; D is possibly TRBD2 (7 bases). The germline V and J ends were trimmed by 2 bases and 2 bases, with 12 bases remaining between them. The CDR3 consists of 15 residues. Germline V gene data show CDR1 as ENHRY and CDR2 as SYGVKD. The CDR3 nucleotides are TGTGCCATCAGTGAGACAGGGACTAAACAAGAGACCCAGTACTTC. This sequence encodes CAISETGTKQETQYF.

The V and J genes are TRBV18 and TRBJ2-5; perhaps TRBD2 as D (5 bases). The V gene lost 8 bases and the J gene lost 2 bases, with 6 bases spanning the gap. From germline, CDR1 is KGHSH and CDR2 LQKENI. The CDR3 consists of 11 residues. CDR3 bases: TGTGCCAGCGAGCGGCAAGAGACCCAGTACTTC. Amino acid sequence: CASERQETQYF.

This chain connects TRBV30 to TRBJ1-2; a weak D match, TRBD1 (6 bases). There are 15 residues in the CDR3. V was cut by 0 bases and J by 0 bases, with 11 bases left in between. The germline CDR1 and CDR2 sequences are GTSNPN and SVGIG (reference sequence). CDR3 amino acids: CAWSVQGGANYGYTF. CDR3 in DNA: TGTGCCTGGAGTGTACAGGGTGGAGCTAACTATGGCTACACCTTC. Full variable domain (remainder filled in from reference TRBV30 and TRBJ1-2): SQTIHQWPATLVQPVGSPLSLECTVEGTSNPNLYWYRQAAGRGLQLLFYSVGIGQISSEVPQNLSASRPQDRQFILSSKKLLLSDSGFYLCAWSVQGGANYGYTFGSGTRLTVV.

This clone came up once. The V gene is TRBV30, the J gene TRBJ1-4; D gene unclear. Germline-derived CDR1 and CDR2 are GTSNPN and SVGIG (reference sequence). CDR3 length: 15 amino acids. The V and J ends lost 1 base and 0 bases respectively, with 9 bases between them. The CDR3 nucleotides are TGTGCCTGGAGTGAAATTTCAGCAACTAATGAAAAACTGTTTTTT. It yields the protein CAWSEISATNEKLFF.

The chain links TRBV27 to TRBJ1-4, with 8 bases matching TRBD1. The CDR3 has 16 amino acids. V shed 6 bases, J shed 5 bases, and the junction held 11 bases outside the gene matches. Germline CDR1 MNHEY, CDR2 SMNVEV (reference sequence). CDR3 sequence reads: CASSSRTGGGNEKLFF. The CDR3 DNA is TGTGCCAGCAGCAGTAGAACAGGGGGTGGGAATGAAAAACTGTTTTTT.

This rearrangement joins TRBV5-1 to TRBJ1-2; a possible D gene is TRBD1 (5 bases). The CDR3 extends over 12 amino acids. V was shortened by 2 bases and J by 4 bases, with 6 bases between the two germline ends. Germline V gives CDR1 SGHRS, CDR2 YFSETQ. The CDR3 here is CASSFDSYGYTF. DNA for the CDR3: TGCGCCAGCAGCTTCGACAGCTATGGCTACACCTTC.

CDR3 region: CASSFRRVTYEAFF. CDR3 in DNA: TGTGCCAGCAGTTTTCGGAGGGTCACATATGAAGCTTTCTTT. V and J are TRBV28 and TRBJ1-1; no clear D. V was clipped by 3 bases and J by 7 bases, with 15 bases between them. Per the germline V gene, CDR1 is MDHEN and CDR2 is SYDVKM. The CDR3 is 14 residues long.

This chain connects TRBV18 to TRBJ2-3, with 7 positions matching TRBD2. The CDR3 is 15 amino acids. V was pared by 2 bases and J by 4 bases, with 6 bases of the junction left unmatched. CDR1 and CDR2 (germline): KGHSH, LQKENI. CDR3 amino acids: CASSPGSAGADTQYF. The DNA of the CDR3 is TGTGCCAGCTCACCAGGTTCGGCGGGGGCAGATACGCAGTATTTT.

This clone has more than one count but fewer than ten. The CDR3 here is CASSPVRQGSQPQHF. CDR3 nucleotides: TGTGCCAGCAGCCCCGTTAGACAGGGTAGTCAGCCCCAGCATTTT. V is TRBV7-8 and J is TRBJ1-5, with 7 nucleotides matching TRBD1. CDR1 and CDR2 from the germline V gene are SGHVS and FQNEAQ. V lost 5 bases to trimming and J lost 6 bases; unmatched junction nucleotides: 10. The CDR3 extends over 15 amino acids.

The chain couples TRBV5-6 to TRBJ1-2, with TRBD1 as a possible D gene (6 bases). CDR1 is SGHDT and CDR2 is YYEEEE in the germline V gene. V was cut by 2 bases and J by 3 bases, with 17 bases left in between. CDR3 size: 16 residues. The CDR3: CASSLGFGQMDYGYTF. DNA of the CDR3: TGTGCCAGCAGCTTAGGTTTTGGACAGATGGACTATGGCTACACCTTC.

V is TRBV28 and J is TRBJ2-4; a possible D gene is TRBD2 (5 bases). Trimming removed 6 bases from V and 8 bases from J, with 14 bases in between. The germline V gene encodes CDR1 MDHEN and CDR2 SYDVKM. This CDR3 has 13 amino acids. CDR3 sequence reads: CASRGAEGDIQYF. The CDR3 nucleotides are TGTGCCAGCAGGGGCGCAGAGGGTGACATTCAGTACTTC.

The chain uses TRBV2 and TRBJ2-7; the D gene is possibly TRBD1 (6 bases). Germline loops: CDR1 SNHLY, CDR2 FYNNEI. V gave up 0 bases and J gave up 2 bases, with 11 bases separating them. This CDR3 region has 15 residues. CDR3 nucleotide sequence: TGTGCCAGCAGTGAAGCCCCGGGACATCCCTACGAGCAGTACTTC. This encodes CASSEAPGHPYEQYF.

The chain employs TRBV6-2 or TRBV6-3 and TRBJ2-7, with 9 positions matching TRBD2. The CDR3 extends over 16 amino acids. The V gene end was trimmed by 2 bases and the J gene end by 4 bases; junction bases not matched to a gene: 9. Germline CDR1 is MNHEY and CDR2 is SVGEGT. CDR3 protein: CASSYGGTSPSYEQYF. As DNA, the CDR3 is TGTGCCAGCAGTTACGGGGGGACTAGCCCAAGTTACGAGCAGTACTTC.

The chain couples TRBV11-3 to TRBJ2-7; TRBD2 is a possible D gene (6 bases). Per germline, CDR1 SGHNT and CDR2 YENEEA. CDR3 length: 12 amino acids. Trimming cost V 3 bases and J 7 bases, with 10 bases left between them. The CDR3 DNA sequence: TGTGCCAGCAGCTTCTCCGCGGGGGAGCAGTACTTC. Amino acid sequence: CASSFSAGEQYF.

V gene TRBV28 combines with J gene TRBJ1-2, with TRBD1 identical over 9 bases. J lost 6 bases, V lost 6 bases, and 8 bases had no gene match. The CDR3 has 14 residues. CDR1 is MDHEN and CDR2 is SYDVKM in the germline V gene. The CDR3 protein is CASRGPGQGNGYTF. Here the CDR3 DNA reads TGTGCCAGCAGGGGCCCGGGACAGGGAAATGGCTACACCTTC.

In regard to this clone: Other DNA sequences in this sample translate to the same CDR3. The CDR3 coding sequence is TGTGCCAGCAGATCCGGGACTAGCGGCTCCTACGAGCAGTACTTC. Translation: CASRSGTSGSYEQYF. This rearrangement joins TRBV28 to TRBJ2-7; 11 nucleotides line up with TRBD2. The germline V gene has CDR1 MDHEN and CDR2 SYDVKM. The CDR3 covers 15 residues. V lost 6 bases, J lost 0 bases, and 4 bases stayed unmatched.

V is TRBV30 and J is TRBJ2-7; D is ambiguous. Germline lookup yields CDR1 GTSNPN and CDR2 SVGIG (reference sequence). CDR3 length: 11 amino acids. V was trimmed by 3 bases and J by 3 bases, leaving 6 bases between them. CDR3: CAWRRNYEQYF. In nucleotides, the CDR3 is TGTGCCTGGAGGCGAAACTACGAGCAGTACTTC. Filled out from reference TRBV30 and TRBJ2-7, the complete variable domain reads SQTIHQWPATLVQPVGSPLSLECTVEGTSNPNLYWYRQAAGRGLQLLFYSVGIGQISSEVPQNLSASRPQDRQFILSSKKLLLSDSGFYLCAWRRNYEQYFGPGTRLTVT.

The V and J genes are TRBV4-1 and TRBJ2-7; 8 bases map to TRBD1. Per the germline V gene, CDR1 is MGHRA and CDR2 is YSYEKL. CDR3 size: 15 residues. V was clipped by 1 base and J by 6 bases; unmatched bases: 8. This CDR3 is CASSQVRTGLAEQYF. As DNA, the CDR3 is TGCGCCAGCAGCCAAGTGAGGACAGGGCTTGCCGAGCAGTACTTC.

This clone was detected only once. The chain employs TRBV4-1 and TRBJ2-7, with D maybe TRBD1 (6 bases). CDR3 size: 14 residues. V was cut by 0 bases and J by 4 bases, with 10 bases left in between. Looked up from germline, CDR1 is MGHRA and CDR2 is YSYEKL. CDR3 DNA: TGCGCCAGCAGCCAAGATCCCACAGGGTACGAGCAGTACTTC. This codes for CASSQDPTGYEQYF.

V gene TRBV28 combines with J gene TRBJ1-2, with 10 nucleotides matching TRBD1. V was pared by 8 bases and J by 5 bases, with 8 bases of the junction left unmatched. Germline values: CDR1 MDHEN, CDR2 SYDVKM. The CDR3 sequence is 14 residues long. Here the CDR3 reads CASQRQGAEYGYTF. CDR3 bases: TGTGCCAGCCAGAGACAGGGGGCAGAGTATGGCTACACCTTC.